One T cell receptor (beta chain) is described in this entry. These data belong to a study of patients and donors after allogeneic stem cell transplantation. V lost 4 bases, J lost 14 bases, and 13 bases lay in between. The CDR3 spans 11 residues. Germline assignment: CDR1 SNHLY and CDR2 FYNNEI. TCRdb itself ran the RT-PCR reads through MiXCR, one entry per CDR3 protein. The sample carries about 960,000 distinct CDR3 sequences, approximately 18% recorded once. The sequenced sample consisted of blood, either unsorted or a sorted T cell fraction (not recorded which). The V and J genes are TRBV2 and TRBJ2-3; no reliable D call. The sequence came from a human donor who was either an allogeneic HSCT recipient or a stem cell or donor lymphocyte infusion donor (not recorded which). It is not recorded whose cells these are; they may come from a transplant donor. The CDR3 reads CASSGKLVLYF. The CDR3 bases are TGTGCCAGCAGTGGGAAGTTAGTTTTGTATTTT.